This T cell receptor (beta chain) stems from a study of shared clonotypes between healthy human individuals. Study-wide points: Naive CD4 clonotype sharing across a few donors was approximately 5.2%.

The assay was immunoSEQ multiplex PCR, and TCRdb's table has in-frame clones only and misses some. The sample includes millions of clones, 85% to 95% seen only once; the top ten take roughly 0.14%. In regard to this clone: Its antigen is unidentified.

CDR1 and CDR2 (germline): MNHEY, SVGAGI. V lost 2 bases and J lost 6; bases outside the gene matches: 10. The CDR3 contains 15 residues. The chain couples TRBV6-5 to TRBJ2-7; 7 nucleotides match TRBD1. Specimen: naive CD4+ T cells sorted from blood. Subset indicated: CD45RA+ positively selected. The receptor was isolated from a man aged 18 to 30 in good health. CDR3 nucleotide sequence: TGTGCCAGCAGTTACGCGACAGGGACAATGGCCGAGCAGTACTTC. It is translated as CASSYATGTMAEQYF.